The clone carrying this T cell receptor (beta chain) has a count of ten or more. The ends lost 8 bases at V and 6 bases at J; junction bases unmatched: 12. This CDR3 is 15 amino acids long. This entry belongs to a study of early T cells in non-severe SARS-CoV-2 infection. Overall study: Sequenced material consisted of bulk RNA (from unsorted whole blood), and chains were unpaired.

Molecules of cDNA were individually given unique molecular identifiers that were attached to them. In TCRdb, the 5' RACE reads were re-called with MiXCR into one record per CDR3 protein. The profile covers almost 30,000 distinct CDR3 sequences, with about 5.7% appearing a single time and about 5.8% taken by the ten largest. This receptor was taken from an adult who was a healthcare worker with PCR-confirmed SARS-CoV-2 infection or an uninfected control (not recorded which). The chain couples TRBV12-3 or TRBV12-4 to TRBJ2-3; 9 nucleotides align to TRBD2. Sequenced: whole blood. CDR3 bases: TGTGCCAGCGTTTCGTTCGCGGGGGGGCTTGATACGCAGTATTTT. This sequence encodes CASVSFAGGLDTQYF.